The clone carrying this T cell receptor (beta chain) was detected once. This record comes from a study of blood T cell repertoires in COVID-19. Study-wide context: Sites across the United States, Italy and Spain contributed samples from acute and convalescent COVID-19. In each case, the material was cDNA or gDNA derived from T cells, B-cell-depleted T cells, or PBMCs.

Method: immunoSEQ multiplex PCR; TCRdb's copy keeps in-frame clones and lacks some. The table has about 230,000 clones, about 80% seen once. The sequenced sample consisted of peripheral blood. The receptor was derived from a woman aged 50 to 60 with acute or convalescent COVID-19.

The CDR3 reads CASSLTGHGYTF. CDR3 in DNA: TGTGCCAGCAGTTTAACGGGTCATGGCTACACCTTC. The gene calls are TRBV12-3 or TRBV12-4 and TRBJ1-2; D call uncertain. The CDR3 has 12 amino acids. V was cut by 2 bases and J by 6 bases, with 7 bases left in between.